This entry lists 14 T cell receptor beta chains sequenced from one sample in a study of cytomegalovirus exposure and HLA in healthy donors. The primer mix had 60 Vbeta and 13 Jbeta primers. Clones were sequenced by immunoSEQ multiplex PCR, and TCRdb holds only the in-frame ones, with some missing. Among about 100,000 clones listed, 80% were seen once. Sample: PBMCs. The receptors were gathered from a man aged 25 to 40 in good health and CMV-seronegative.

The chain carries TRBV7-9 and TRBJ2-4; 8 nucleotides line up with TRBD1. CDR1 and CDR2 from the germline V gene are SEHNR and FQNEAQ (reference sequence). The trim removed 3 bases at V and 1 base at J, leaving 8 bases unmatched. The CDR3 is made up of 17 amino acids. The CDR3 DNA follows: TGTGCCAGCAGCTTCCATGGCAGGGGGCTGGCCAAAAACATTCAGTACTTC. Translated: CASSFHGRGLAKNIQYF.

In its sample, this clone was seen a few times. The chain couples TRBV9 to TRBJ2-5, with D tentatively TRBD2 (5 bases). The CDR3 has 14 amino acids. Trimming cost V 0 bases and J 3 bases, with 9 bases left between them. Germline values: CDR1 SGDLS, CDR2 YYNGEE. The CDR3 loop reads CASSVASGKETQYF. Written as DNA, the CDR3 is TGTGCCAGCAGCGTAGCGTCGGGAAAAGAGACCCAGTACTTC.

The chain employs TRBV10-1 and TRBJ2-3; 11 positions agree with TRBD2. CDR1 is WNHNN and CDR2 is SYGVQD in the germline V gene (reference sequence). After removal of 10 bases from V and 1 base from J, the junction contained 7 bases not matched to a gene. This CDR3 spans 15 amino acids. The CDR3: CATPLAGGGTDTQYF. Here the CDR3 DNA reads TGCGCCACCCCTCTAGCGGGGGGTGGCACAGATACGCAGTATTTT.

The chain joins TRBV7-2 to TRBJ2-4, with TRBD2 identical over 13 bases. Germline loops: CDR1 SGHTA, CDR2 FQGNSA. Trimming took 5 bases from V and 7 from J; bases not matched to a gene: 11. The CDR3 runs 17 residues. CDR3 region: CASSQTSGGASWNIQYF. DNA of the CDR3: TGTGCCAGCAGCCAAACTAGCGGGGGGGCAAGTTGGAACATTCAGTACTTC.

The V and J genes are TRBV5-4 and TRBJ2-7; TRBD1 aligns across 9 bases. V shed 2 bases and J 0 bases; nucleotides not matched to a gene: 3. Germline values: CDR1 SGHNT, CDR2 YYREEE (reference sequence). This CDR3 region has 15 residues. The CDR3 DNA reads TGTGCCAGCAGCTTACCGGGACAGGGCTCCTACGAGCAGTACTTC. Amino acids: CASSLPGQGSYEQYF.

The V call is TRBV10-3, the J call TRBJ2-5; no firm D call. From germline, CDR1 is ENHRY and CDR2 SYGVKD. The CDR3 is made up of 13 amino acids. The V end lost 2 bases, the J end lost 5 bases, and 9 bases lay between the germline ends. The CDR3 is CAISERSPETQYF. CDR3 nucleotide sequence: TGTGCCATCAGTGAGCGGTCACCCGAGACCCAGTACTTC.

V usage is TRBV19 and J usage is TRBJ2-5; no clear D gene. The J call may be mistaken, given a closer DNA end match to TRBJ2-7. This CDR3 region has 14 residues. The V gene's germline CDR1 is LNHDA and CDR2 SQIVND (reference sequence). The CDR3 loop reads CASSINFITYEQYF. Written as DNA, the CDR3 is TGTGCCAGTAGTATCAACTTCATAACCTACGAGCAGTACTTC.

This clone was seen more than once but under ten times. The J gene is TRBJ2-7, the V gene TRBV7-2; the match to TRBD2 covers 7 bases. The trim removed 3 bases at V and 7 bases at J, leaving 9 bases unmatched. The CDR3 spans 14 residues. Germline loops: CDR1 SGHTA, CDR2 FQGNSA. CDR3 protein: CASSFQAGSEEQYF. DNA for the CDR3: TGTGCCAGCAGCTTTCAAGCGGGATCGGAGGAGCAGTACTTC. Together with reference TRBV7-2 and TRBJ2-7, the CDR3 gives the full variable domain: GAGVSQSPSNKVTEKGKDVELRCDPISGHTALYWYRQSLGQGLEFLIYFQGNSAPDKSGLPSDRFSAERTGGSVSTLTIQRTQQEDSAVYLCASSFQAGSEEQYFGPGTRLTVT.

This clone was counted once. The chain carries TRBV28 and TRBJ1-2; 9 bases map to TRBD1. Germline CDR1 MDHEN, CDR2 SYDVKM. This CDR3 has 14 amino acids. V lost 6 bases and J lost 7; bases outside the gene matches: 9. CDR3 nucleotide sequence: TGTGCCAGCAGAACACCCGGGACAGGGAGTGGCTACACCTTC. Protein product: CASRTPGTGSGYTF.

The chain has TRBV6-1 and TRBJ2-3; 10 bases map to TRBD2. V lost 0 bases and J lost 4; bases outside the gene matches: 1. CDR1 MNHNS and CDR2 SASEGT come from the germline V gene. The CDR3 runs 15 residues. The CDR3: CASSEALAGADTQYF. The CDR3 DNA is TGTGCCAGCAGTGAAGCGCTAGCGGGGGCAGATACGCAGTATTTT.

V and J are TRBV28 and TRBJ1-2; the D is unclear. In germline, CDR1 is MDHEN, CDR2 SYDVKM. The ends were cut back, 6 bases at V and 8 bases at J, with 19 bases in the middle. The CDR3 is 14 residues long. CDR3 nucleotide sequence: TGTGCCAGCAGGGAGCGGAGGCTCGACGGGGGCTACACCTTC. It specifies CASRERRLDGGYTF.

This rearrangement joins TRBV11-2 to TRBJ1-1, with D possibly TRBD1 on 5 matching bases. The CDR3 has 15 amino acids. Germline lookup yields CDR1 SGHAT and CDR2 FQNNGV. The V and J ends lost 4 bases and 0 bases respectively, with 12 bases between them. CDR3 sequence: CASSSWTDMNTEAFF. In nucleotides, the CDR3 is TGTGCCAGCAGCTCCTGGACGGACATGAACACTGAAGCTTTCTTT.

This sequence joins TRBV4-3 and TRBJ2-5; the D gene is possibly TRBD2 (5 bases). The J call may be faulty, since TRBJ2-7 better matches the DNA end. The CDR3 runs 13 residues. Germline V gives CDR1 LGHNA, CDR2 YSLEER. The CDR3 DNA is TGCGCCAGCAGCCAAGATGCGGGTCACGAGCAGTACTTC. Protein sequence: CASSQDAGHEQYF.

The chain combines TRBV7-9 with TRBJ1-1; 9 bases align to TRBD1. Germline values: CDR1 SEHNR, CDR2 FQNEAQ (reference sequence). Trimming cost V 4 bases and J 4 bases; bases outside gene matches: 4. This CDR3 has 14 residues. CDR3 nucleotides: TGTGCCAGCAGCTCTAACAGGGGGCTCACTGAAGCTTTCTTT. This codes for CASSSNRGLTEAFF.